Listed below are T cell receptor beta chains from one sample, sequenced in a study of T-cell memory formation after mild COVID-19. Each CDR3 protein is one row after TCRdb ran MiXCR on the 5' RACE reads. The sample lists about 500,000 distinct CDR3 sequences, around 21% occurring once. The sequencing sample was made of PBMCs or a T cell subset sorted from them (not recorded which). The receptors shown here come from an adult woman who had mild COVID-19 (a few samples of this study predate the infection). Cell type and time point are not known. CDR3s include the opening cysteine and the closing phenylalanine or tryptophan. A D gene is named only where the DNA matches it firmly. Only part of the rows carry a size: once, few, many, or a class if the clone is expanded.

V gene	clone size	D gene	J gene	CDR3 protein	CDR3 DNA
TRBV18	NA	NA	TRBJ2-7	CASSPDYDEQYF	TGTGCCAGCTCCCCGGACTACGACGAGCAGTACTTC
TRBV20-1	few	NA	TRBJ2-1	CSASETDYNEQFF	TGCAGTGCTAGTGAGACAGACTACAATGAGCAGTTCTTC
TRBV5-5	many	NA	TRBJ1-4	CASSLEGVGEKLFF	TGTGCCAGCAGCTTGGAAGGGGTTGGTGAAAAACTGTTTTTT
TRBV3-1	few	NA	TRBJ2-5	CASSQFGPRQETQYF	TGTGCCAGCAGCCAATTTGGACCGAGACAAGAGACCCAGTACTTC
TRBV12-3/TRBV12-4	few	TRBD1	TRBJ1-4	CASRTGGLGEKLFF	TGTGCCAGCAGAACAGGGGGCTTGGGGGAAAAACTGTTTTTT
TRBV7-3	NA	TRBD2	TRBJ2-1	CASSFSGRGYEQFF	TGTGCCAGCAGCTTTAGCGGGAGGGGTTATGAGCAGTTCTTC
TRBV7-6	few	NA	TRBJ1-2	CASSLTPGEGGYTF	TGTGCCAGCAGCCTCACCCCCGGGGAAGGTGGCTACACCTTC
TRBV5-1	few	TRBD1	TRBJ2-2	CASASPDRGTGELFF	TGCGCCAGCGCAAGTCCCGACAGGGGTACCGGGGAGCTGTTTTTT
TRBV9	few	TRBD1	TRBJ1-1	CASSDRGRAFF	TGTGCCAGCAGCGACAGGGGCCGAGCTTTCTTT
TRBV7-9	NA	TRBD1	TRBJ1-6	CASSVDQGGSPLHF	TGTGCCAGCAGCGTGGATCAAGGGGGCTCACCCCTCCACTTT
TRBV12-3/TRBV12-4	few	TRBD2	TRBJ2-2	CASSRGEFAGELFF	TGTGCCAGCAGTCGGGGGGAATTTGCCGGGGAGCTGTTTTTT
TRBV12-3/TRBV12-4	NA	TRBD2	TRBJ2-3	CASSKGLAGNTQYF	TGTGCCAGCAGCAAGGGACTAGCTGGGAATACGCAGTATTTT
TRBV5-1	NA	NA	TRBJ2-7	CASSFIADSSYEQYF	TGCGCCAGCAGCTTTATAGCGGATTCCTCCTACGAGCAGTACTTC
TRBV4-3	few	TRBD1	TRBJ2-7	CASSQTTGTGNSYEQYF	TGCGCCAGCAGCCAAACCACCGGGACAGGGAACTCCTACGAGCAGTACTTC
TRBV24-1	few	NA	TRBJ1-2	CATSGTPNYGYTF	TGTGCCACCAGCGGGACCCCCAACTATGGCTACACCTTC
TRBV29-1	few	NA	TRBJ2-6	CSVAIGANVLTF	TGCAGCGTTGCGATTGGGGCCAACGTCCTGACTTTC
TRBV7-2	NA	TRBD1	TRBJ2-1	CASRAVGQGAGEQFF	TGTGCCAGCAGAGCTGTTGGTCAGGGGGCAGGTGAGCAGTTCTTC
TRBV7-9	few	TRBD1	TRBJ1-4	CASSLTGGQANEKLFF	TGTGCCAGCAGCTTGACAGGGGGCCAGGCTAATGAAAAACTGTTTTTT
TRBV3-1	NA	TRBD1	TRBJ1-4	CASSGDRVNEKLFF	TGTGCCAGCAGCGGGGACAGGGTAAATGAAAAACTGTTTTTT
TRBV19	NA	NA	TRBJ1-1	CASSILWGLDTEAFF	TGTGCCAGTAGTATCCTCTGGGGGCTGGACACTGAAGCTTTCTTT
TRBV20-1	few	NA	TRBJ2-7	CSASGSGGNYEQYF	TGCAGTGCTAGCGGGAGTGGGGGAAACTACGAGCAGTACTTC
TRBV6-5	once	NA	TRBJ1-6	CASSPGWSSPLHF	TGTGCCAGCAGCCCGGGGTGGAGTTCACCCCTCCACTTT
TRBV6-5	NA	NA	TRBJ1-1	CASSRTPGNTEAFF	TGTGCCAGCAGTCGCACCCCCGGGAACACTGAAGCTTTCTTT